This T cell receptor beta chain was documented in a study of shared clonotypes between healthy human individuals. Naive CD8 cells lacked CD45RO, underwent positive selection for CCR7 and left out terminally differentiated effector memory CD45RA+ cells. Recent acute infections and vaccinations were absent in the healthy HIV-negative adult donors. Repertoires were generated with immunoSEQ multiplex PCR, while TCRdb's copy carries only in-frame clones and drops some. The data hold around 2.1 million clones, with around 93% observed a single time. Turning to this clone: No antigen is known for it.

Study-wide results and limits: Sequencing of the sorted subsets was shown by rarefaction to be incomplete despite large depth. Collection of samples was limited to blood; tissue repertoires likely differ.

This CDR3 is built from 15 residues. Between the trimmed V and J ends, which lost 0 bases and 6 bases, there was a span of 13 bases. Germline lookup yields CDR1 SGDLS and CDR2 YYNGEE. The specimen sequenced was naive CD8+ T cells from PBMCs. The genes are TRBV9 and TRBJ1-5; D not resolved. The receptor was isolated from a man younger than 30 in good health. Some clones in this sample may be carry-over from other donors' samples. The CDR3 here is CASSVEGQIRQPQHF. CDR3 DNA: TGTGCCAGCAGCGTAGAGGGCCAAATTCGTCAGCCCCAGCATTTT.